A single sample is the source of the 3 T cell receptor beta chains below, sequenced in a study of PD-1 and CTLA-4 blockade in melanoma. Libraries were prepared by immunoSEQ multiplex PCR; TCRdb keeps only in-frame clonotypes and omits some of them. The table lists 20,000 to 25,000 clones, about 91% of them singletons, with approximately 8% in the top ten. Sample: CD8+ T cells from peripheral blood, taken before anti-PD-1 treatment. Receptors were obtained from a human donor with melanoma.

This chain links TRBV19 with TRBJ1-5; D is unclear. This CDR3 is built from 15 residues. V lost 2 bases to trimming and J lost 4 bases, with 12 bases between them. Germline V gene sequence: CDR1 LNHDA, CDR2 SQIVND (reference sequence). Written as DNA, the CDR3 is TGTGCCAGTAGTATACGTGGCGGGGTGAATCAGCCCCAGCATTTT. Its translation is CASSIRGGVNQPQHF.

The chain couples TRBV6-5 to TRBJ2-7, with TRBD2 as a possible D gene (6 bases). The CDR3 runs to 13 residues. The V end was cut by 8 bases, the J end by 0 bases, with 11 bases between. The germline V gene has CDR1 MNHEY and CDR2 SVGAGI. In DNA form, the CDR3 reads TGTGCCAGCGGGGAGGCTGCCTCCTACGAGCAGTACTTC. Translated, it gives CASGEAASYEQYF.

The gene calls are TRBV15 and TRBJ1-5, with unresolved D. Germline CDR1 and CDR2: LNHNV and YYDKDF (reference sequence). The CDR3 has 15 residues. Trimming cost V 5 bases and J 1 base, with 12 bases left between them. The CDR3 spells CATSPEELSNQPQHF. Here the CDR3 DNA reads TGTGCCACCAGCCCAGAGGAACTAAGCAATCAGCCCCAGCATTTT.